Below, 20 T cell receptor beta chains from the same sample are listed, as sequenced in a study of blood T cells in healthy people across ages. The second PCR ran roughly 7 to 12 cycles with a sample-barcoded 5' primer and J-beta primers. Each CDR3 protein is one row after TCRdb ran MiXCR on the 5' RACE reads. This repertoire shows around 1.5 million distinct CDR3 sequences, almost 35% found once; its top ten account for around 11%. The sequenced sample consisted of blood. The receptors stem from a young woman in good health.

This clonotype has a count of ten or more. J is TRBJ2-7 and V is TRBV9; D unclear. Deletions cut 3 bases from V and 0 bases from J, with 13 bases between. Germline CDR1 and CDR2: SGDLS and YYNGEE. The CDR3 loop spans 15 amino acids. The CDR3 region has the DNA TGTGCCAGCAGCGCCCTAGGAGACGTCTCCTACGAGCAGTACTTC. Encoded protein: CASSALGDVSYEQYF.

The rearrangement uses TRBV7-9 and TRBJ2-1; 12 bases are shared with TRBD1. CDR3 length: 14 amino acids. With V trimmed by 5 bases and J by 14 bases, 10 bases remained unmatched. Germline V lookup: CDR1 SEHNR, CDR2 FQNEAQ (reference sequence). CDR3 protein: CASSPGTGGDSKFF. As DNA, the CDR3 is TGTGCCAGCAGCCCCGGGACAGGGGGCGACAGCAAGTTCTTC.

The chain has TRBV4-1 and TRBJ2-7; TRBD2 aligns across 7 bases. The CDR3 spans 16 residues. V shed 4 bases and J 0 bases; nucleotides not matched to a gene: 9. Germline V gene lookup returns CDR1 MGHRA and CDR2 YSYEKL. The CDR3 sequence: CASSLREGGSSYEQYF. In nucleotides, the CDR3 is TGCGCCAGCAGCCTAAGGGAGGGTGGGAGCTCCTACGAGCAGTACTTC.

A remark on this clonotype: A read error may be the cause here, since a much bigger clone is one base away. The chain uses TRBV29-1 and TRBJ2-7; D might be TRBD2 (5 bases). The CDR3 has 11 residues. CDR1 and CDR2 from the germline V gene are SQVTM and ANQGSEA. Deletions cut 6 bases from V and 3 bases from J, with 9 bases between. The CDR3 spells CSVGSHYEQYF. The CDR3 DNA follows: TGCAGCGTGGGGAGCCACTACGAGCAGTACTTC.

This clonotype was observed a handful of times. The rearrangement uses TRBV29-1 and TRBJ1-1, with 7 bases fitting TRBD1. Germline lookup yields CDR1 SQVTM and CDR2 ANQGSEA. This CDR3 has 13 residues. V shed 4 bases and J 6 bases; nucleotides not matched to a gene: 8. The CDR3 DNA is TGCAGCGTTGGACGACAGGGAGGGGCTGAAGCTTTCTTT. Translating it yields CSVGRQGGAEAFF.

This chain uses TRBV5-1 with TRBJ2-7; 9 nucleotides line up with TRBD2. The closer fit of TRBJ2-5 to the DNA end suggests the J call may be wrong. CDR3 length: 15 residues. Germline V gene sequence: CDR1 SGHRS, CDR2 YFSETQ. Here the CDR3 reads CASSLEAGGFRTQYF. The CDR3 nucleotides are TGCGCCAGCAGCCTGGAAGCGGGGGGCTTCAGGACCCAGTACTTC.

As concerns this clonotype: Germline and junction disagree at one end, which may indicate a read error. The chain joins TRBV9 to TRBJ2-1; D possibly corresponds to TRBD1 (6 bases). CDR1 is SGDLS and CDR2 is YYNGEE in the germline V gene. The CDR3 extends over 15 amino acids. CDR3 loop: CASSAGTNSYNGQFF. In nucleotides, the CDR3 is TGTGCCAGCAGCGCCGGGACAAACTCCTACAATGGGCAGTTCTTC.

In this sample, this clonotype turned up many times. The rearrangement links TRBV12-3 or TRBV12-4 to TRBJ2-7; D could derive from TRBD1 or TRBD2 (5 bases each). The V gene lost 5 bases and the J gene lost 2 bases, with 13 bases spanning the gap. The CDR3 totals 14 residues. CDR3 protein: CASSLTGATYEQYF. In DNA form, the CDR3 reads TGTGCCAGCAGTCTCACCGGGGCCACCTACGAGCAGTACTTC.

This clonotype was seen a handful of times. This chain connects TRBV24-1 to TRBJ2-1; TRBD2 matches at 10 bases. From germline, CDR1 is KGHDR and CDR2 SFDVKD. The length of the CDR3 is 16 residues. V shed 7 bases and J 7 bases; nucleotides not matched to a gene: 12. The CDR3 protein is CATSASLAGMTNEQFF. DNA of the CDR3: TGTGCCACCAGCGCATCACTAGCGGGAATGACGAATGAGCAGTTCTTC.

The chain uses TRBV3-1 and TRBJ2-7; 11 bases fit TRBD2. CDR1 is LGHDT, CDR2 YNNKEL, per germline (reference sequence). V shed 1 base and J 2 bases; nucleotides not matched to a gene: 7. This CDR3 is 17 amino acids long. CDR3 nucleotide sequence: TGTGCCAGCAGCCAAGGGCCGGGACTAGCGGTTCCCTACGAGCAGTACTTC. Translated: CASSQGPGLAVPYEQYF.

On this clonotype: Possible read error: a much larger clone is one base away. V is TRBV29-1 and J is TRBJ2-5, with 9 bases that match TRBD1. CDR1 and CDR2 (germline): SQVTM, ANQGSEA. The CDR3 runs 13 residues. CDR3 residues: CSGTTGGGETQDF. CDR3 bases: TGCAGCGGAACGACAGGGGGTGGAGAGACCCAGGACTTC. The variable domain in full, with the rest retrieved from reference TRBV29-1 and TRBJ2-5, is SAVISQKPSRDICQRGTSLTIQCQVDSQVTMMFWYRQQPGQSLTLIATANQGSEATYESGFVIDKFPISRPNLTFSTLTVSNMSPEDSSIYLCSGTTGGGETQDFGPGTRLLVL.

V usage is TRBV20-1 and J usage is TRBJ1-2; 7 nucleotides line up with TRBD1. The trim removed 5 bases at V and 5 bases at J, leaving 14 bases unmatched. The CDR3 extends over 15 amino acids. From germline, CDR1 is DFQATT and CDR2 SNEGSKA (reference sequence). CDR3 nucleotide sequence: TGCAGTGCTCGACCGCCGACAGGGATGGGATATGGCTACACCTTC. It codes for CSARPPTGMGYGYTF.

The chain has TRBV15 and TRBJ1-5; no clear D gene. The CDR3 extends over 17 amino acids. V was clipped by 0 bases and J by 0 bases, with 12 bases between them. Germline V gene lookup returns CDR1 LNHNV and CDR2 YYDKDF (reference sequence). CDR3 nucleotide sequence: TGTGCCACCAGCAGAGAGATCGGGCTGATTAGCAATCAGCCCCAGCATTTT. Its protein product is CATSREIGLISNQPQHF.

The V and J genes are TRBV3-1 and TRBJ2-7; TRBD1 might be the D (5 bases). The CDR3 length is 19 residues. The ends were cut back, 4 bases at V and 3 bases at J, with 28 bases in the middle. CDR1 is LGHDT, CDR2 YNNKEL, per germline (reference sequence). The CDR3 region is CASSPSFGATAPTDYEQYF. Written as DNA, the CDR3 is TGTGCCAGCAGCCCTTCCTTTGGAGCGACAGCCCCTACTGACTACGAGCAGTACTTC.

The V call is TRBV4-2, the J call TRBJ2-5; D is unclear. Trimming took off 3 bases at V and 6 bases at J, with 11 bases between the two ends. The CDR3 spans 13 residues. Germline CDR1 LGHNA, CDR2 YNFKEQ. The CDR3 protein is CASSQVLGKTQYF. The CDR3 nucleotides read TGTGCCAGCAGCCAGGTCCTTGGGAAGACCCAGTACTTC.

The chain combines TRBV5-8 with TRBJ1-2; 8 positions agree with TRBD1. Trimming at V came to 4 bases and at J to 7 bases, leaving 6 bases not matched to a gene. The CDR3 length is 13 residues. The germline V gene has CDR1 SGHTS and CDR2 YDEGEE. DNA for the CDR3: TGTGCCAGCAGCAATGACAGGGGCCTTGGCTACACCTTC. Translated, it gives CASSNDRGLGYTF.

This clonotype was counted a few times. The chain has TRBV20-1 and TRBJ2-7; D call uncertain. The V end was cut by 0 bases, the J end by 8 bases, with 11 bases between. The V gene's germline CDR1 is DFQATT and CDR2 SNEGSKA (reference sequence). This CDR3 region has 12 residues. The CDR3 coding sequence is TGCAGTGCTAGAGAGGTTACAGACAAGCAGTACTTC. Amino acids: CSAREVTDKQYF.

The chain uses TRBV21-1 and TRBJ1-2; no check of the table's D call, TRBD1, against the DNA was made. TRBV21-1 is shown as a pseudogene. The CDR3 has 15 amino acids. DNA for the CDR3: TGTACCATCTCCTTCCCTTGTCACCTTAACTATGGCTACACCTTC. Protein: CTISFPCHLNYGYTF.

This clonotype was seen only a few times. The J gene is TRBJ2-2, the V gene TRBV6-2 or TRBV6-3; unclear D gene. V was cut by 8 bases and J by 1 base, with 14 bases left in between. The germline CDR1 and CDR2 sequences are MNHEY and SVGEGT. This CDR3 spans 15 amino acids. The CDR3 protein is CASRHLQRNTGELFF. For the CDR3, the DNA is TGTGCCAGCCGACACCTACAGAGGAACACCGGGGAGCTGTTTTTT.

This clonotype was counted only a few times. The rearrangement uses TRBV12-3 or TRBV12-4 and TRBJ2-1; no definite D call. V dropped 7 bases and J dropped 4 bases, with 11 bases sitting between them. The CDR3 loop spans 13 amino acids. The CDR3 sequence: CASTTRSYNEQFF. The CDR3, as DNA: TGTGCCAGCACAACAAGGTCATACAATGAGCAGTTCTTC.